This TCR beta chain appears in the sequencing data of a study of beta chain features in type 1 diabetes. Overall study findings and caveats: Shorter TCRB CDR3s, moderately but significantly so, were found in Type 1 diabetes patients in all four CD4+ subsets.

Germline values: CDR1 LNHDA, CDR2 SQIVND (reference sequence). Trimming cost V 4 bases and J 1 base, with 8 bases left between them. CDR3 size: 13 residues. Since all of the isolated RNA was reverse transcribed, expressed TCRB transcripts were what got sequenced. Some clones are missing from TCRdb's copy, which holds only in-frame ones; the method was immunoSEQ multiplex PCR. This table has roughly 340,000 clones, around 12% appearing once. This clone turned up a few times. Antigen unknown. The sequence was collected from a young woman with type 1 diabetes. Sequences were obtained from naive CD4+ T cells from blood. This sequence joins TRBV19 and TRBJ2-7; TRBD1 might be the D (6 bases). DNA of the CDR3: TGTGCCAGTAGTAGGACAGATTCCTACGAGCAGTACTTC. Residues: CASSRTDSYEQYF.